These 32 T cell receptor beta chains originate from one sample sequenced in a study of shared clonotypes between healthy human individuals. Selected positively for CCR7 and CD45RO-negative, naive CD8 cells excluded terminally differentiated effector memory CD45RA+ cells. Data came from immunoSEQ multiplex PCR; TCRdb stores just in-frame clones and leaves some out. This table holds 2 million or so clones, about 95% found once. Input material: naive CD8+ T cells sorted from blood. These TCRs come from a man aged 18 to 30 in good health.

The chain carries TRBV4-1 and TRBJ2-1; 8 positions match TRBD2. Germline assignment: CDR1 MGHRA and CDR2 YSYEKL. This CDR3 has 16 amino acids. The V and J ends lost 1 base and 5 bases, in that order; junction bases with no gene match: 7. The CDR3 nucleotides read TGCGCCAGCAGCCAAGTATCTAGCGGGTATAACAATGAGCAGTTCTTC. This gives the protein CASSQVSSGYNNEQFF.

Comments on this clone: Different DNA sequences within this sample yield the same CDR3. The V and J genes are TRBV10-3 and TRBJ2-7; D is undetermined. In germline, CDR1 is ENHRY, CDR2 SYGVKD. This CDR3 is built from 13 residues. Trimming stripped 2 bases from V and 3 bases from J, with 8 bases between. The CDR3 spells CAISEGQNYEQYF. CDR3 DNA: TGTGCCATCAGTGAGGGGCAGAACTACGAGCAGTACTTC.

This chain connects TRBV27 to TRBJ2-7; D is ambiguous. Trimming removed 3 bases at V and 5 bases at J, with 14 bases between. Germline V lookup: CDR1 MNHEY, CDR2 SMNVEV (reference sequence). The CDR3 is 14 residues long. CDR3 in amino acids: CASSFLGAVHEQYF. CDR3 sequence (DNA): TGTGCCAGCAGTTTCTTAGGTGCGGTCCACGAGCAGTACTTC.

The chain links TRBV6-6 to TRBJ2-2; TRBD1 agrees at 8 bases. Trimming removed 0 bases from V and 4 bases from J; junction bases left unmatched: 4. Per germline, CDR1 MNHNY and CDR2 SVGAGI (reference sequence). This CDR3 has 16 amino acids. In DNA, the CDR3 is TGTGCCAGCAGTTACTCCGGGACAGGCCCCACCGGGGAGCTGTTTTTT. This translates into CASSYSGTGPTGELFF.

This rearrangement joins TRBV30 to TRBJ2-7; TRBD1 matches at 9 bases. V lost 6 bases, J lost 3 bases, and 9 bases stayed unmatched. The CDR3 is made up of 14 amino acids. Germline CDR1 GTSNPN, CDR2 SVGIG (reference sequence). The CDR3 protein is CACPQTGQGYEQYF. DNA of the CDR3: TGTGCCTGCCCCCAAACGGGACAGGGCTACGAGCAGTACTTC.

This chain connects TRBV7-8 to TRBJ2-1; D is undetermined. The V gene lost 8 bases and the J gene lost 0 bases, with 14 bases spanning the gap. The germline gives CDR1 SGHVS, CDR2 FQNEAQ. The CDR3 has 15 amino acids. Written as DNA, the CDR3 is TGTGCCAGCGTGAATCAGCGAAGCTCCTACAATGAGCAGTTCTTC. It specifies CASVNQRSSYNEQFF.

The chain joins TRBV7-9 to TRBJ2-2; weak D call: TRBD1 (6 bases). This CDR3 contains 15 residues. Germline loops: CDR1 SEHNR, CDR2 FQNEAQ (reference sequence). Trimming took 5 bases from V and 2 from J, leaving 12 bases between them. The CDR3 bases are TGTGCCAGCAGCCCTCCGGGGACAAACACCGGGGAGCTGTTTTTT. It is translated as CASSPPGTNTGELFF.

This chain joins TRBV4-3 and TRBJ2-6; D gene ambiguous. V lost 3 bases and J lost 0, with 9 bases in between. Germline lookup yields CDR1 LGHNA and CDR2 YSLEER. The CDR3 loop spans 16 amino acids. CDR3 coding DNA: TGCGCCAGCAGCCATCAACAGAGCTCTGGGGCCAACGTCCTGACTTTC. This encodes CASSHQQSSGANVLTF.

V and J are TRBV9 and TRBJ1-1; D gene unclear. Trimming removed 3 bases at V and 7 bases at J, with 22 bases between. The CDR3 sequence is 16 residues long. CDR1 and CDR2 (germline): SGDLS, YYNGEE. As DNA, the CDR3 is TGTGCCAGCAGCGCCCATCCGGGCGAGGAGGTGGGTGAAGCTTTCTTT. This codes for CASSAHPGEEVGEAFF.

The table lists this clone with a count of one. This rearrangement joins TRBV6-5 to TRBJ2-7; 8 bases line up with TRBD2. The CDR3 consists of 14 residues. Germline loops: CDR1 MNHEY, CDR2 SVGAGI. Losses at the gene ends were 5 bases for V and 2 bases for J; bases not matched to a gene: 5. CDR3 DNA sequence: TGTGCCAGCAGTCAGACTAGCGAACCCTACGAGCAGTACTTC. Protein: CASSQTSEPYEQYF.

This clone appeared a single time. The CDR3 here is CASSAGTGSYNEQFF. The CDR3 region has the DNA TGTGCCAGCAGTGCCGGGACAGGGTCCTACAATGAGCAGTTCTTC. The V and J genes are TRBV27 and TRBJ2-1, with 9 bases lining up with TRBD1. Germline lookup yields CDR1 MNHEY and CDR2 SMNVEV (reference sequence). Trimming removed 5 bases from V and 1 base from J; junction bases left unmatched: 3. The CDR3 spans 15 residues.

This clone was seen once. Other DNA sequences in this sample translate to the same CDR3. The rearrangement links TRBV6-5 to TRBJ2-2; 7 bases fit TRBD2. CDR1 and CDR2 (germline): MNHEY, SVGAGI. The CDR3 contains 15 residues. V lost 0 bases, J lost 5 bases, and 3 bases stayed unmatched. This chain's CDR3 is CASSYSVGGTGELFF. CDR3 nucleotides: TGTGCCAGCAGTTACTCTGTCGGGGGGACCGGGGAGCTGTTTTTT.

This clone showed up just once. This sample includes further DNA sequences coding for the same CDR3. The rearrangement uses TRBV10-3 and TRBJ2-7; D is undetermined. This CDR3 has 14 residues. The germline V gene encodes CDR1 ENHRY and CDR2 SYGVKD. The V and J ends lost 2 bases and 3 bases respectively, with 11 bases between them. The CDR3 coding sequence is TGTGCCATCAGTGAGCGCTCTAGTAGCTACGAGCAGTACTTC. This codes for CAISERSSSYEQYF.

This clone came up once. Other nucleotide sequences in the sample specify the same CDR3. The chain links TRBV27 to TRBJ1-1, with D unclear. The CDR3 has 13 residues. The V end lost 3 bases, the J end lost 3 bases, and 8 bases lay between the germline ends. The germline V gene has CDR1 MNHEY and CDR2 SMNVEV (reference sequence). The DNA of the CDR3 is TGTGCCAGCAGTTTGTCGAGAGACACTGAAGCTTTCTTT. Translating it yields CASSLSRDTEAFF.

The gene calls are TRBV9 and TRBJ1-1, with unresolved D. Trimming pared 4 bases from V and 2 bases from J, leaving 15 bases between. Germline CDR1 SGDLS, CDR2 YYNGEE. CDR3 length: 15 amino acids. The chain's CDR3 is CASSRPGSINTEAFF. The CDR3 DNA follows: TGTGCCAGCAGCCGACCGGGATCAATAAACACTGAAGCTTTCTTT.

This rearrangement joins TRBV10-1 to TRBJ2-1, with D perhaps given as TRBD1 or TRBD2 (5 bases each). The germline CDR1 and CDR2 sequences are WNHNN and SYGVQD (reference sequence). CDR3 length equals 18 residues. V dropped 0 bases and J dropped 9 bases, with 24 bases sitting between them. In DNA form, the CDR3 reads TGCGCCAGCAGTGAGTCGATGGGGCTAGCCGGACGTTCTGCTGAGCAGTTCTTC. As protein: CASSESMGLAGRSAEQFF.

V is TRBV5-1 and J is TRBJ2-7; D uncertain. The V gene's germline CDR1 is SGHRS and CDR2 YFSETQ. This CDR3 region has 12 residues. The V and J ends lost 1 base and 4 bases respectively, with 6 bases between them. The CDR3 coding sequence is TGCGCCAGCAGCTTGAACACTTACGAGCAGTACTTC. Translation gives CASSLNTYEQYF.

This clone was seen only a few times. At the DNA level, this CDR3 is encoded by other sequences in the same sample as well. V and J are TRBV6-5 and TRBJ1-6; TRBD1 matches at 8 bases. Per the germline V gene, CDR1 is MNHEY and CDR2 is SVGAGI. J lost 5 bases, V lost 5 bases, and 2 bases had no gene match. The CDR3 is made up of 14 amino acids. This chain's CDR3 is CASSPTGDNSPLHF. CDR3 nucleotide sequence: TGTGCCAGCAGTCCGACAGGGGATAATTCACCCCTCCACTTT.

The chain recombines TRBV9 with TRBJ2-7; no clear D gene. This CDR3 has 14 residues. The ends were cut back, 0 bases at V and 6 bases at J, with 13 bases in the middle. Germline lookup yields CDR1 SGDLS and CDR2 YYNGEE. CDR3 sequence: CASSVAGDALEQYF. The CDR3 region has the DNA TGTGCCAGCAGCGTAGCAGGAGACGCCCTCGAGCAGTACTTC.

The rearrangement uses TRBV5-1 and TRBJ2-1; a possible D gene is TRBD2 (6 bases). Germline loops: CDR1 SGHRS, CDR2 YFSETQ. V lost 2 bases and J lost 8, with 14 bases in between. The CDR3 runs 14 residues. CDR3 in amino acids: CASSLDGSRDEQFF. CDR3 in DNA: TGCGCCAGCAGCTTAGACGGGAGTAGAGATGAGCAGTTCTTC. Full variable domain (outside the CDR3, taken from reference TRBV5-1 and TRBJ2-1): KAGVTQTPRYLIKTRGQQVTLSCSPISGHRSVSWYQQTPGQGLQFLFEYFSETQRNKGNFPGRFSGRQFSNSRSEMNVSTLELGDSALYLCASSLDGSRDEQFFGPGTRLTVL.

Written as DNA, the CDR3 is TGTGCCAGCAGCTCCGCAGGTTTCGGGAGTGCTCGGTACGAGCAGTACTTC. Translation: CASSSAGFGSARYEQYF. The chain combines TRBV5-5 with TRBJ2-7; a possible D gene is TRBD2 (6 bases). The germline gives CDR1 SGHKS, CDR2 YYEKEE (reference sequence). The CDR3 has 17 amino acids. Trimming stripped 3 bases from V and 4 bases from J, with 23 bases between. Filled out from reference TRBV5-5 and TRBJ2-7, the complete variable domain reads DAGVTQSPTHLIKTRGQQVTLRCSPISGHKSVSWYQQVLGQGPQFIFQYYEKEERGRGNFPDRFSARQFPNYSSELNVNALLLGDSALYLCASSSAGFGSARYEQYFGPGTRLTVT.

The rearrangement joins TRBV7-6 to TRBJ2-1, with 15 bases identical to TRBD2. The germline gives CDR1 SGHVS, CDR2 FNYEAQ. The J segment lost 8 bases and the V segment lost 1 base, leaving 3 bases of the junction unmatched. This CDR3 comprises 16 residues. The CDR3 here is CASSLGGLAGGDEQFF. DNA for the CDR3: TGTGCCAGCAGCTTAGGCGGACTAGCGGGAGGGGATGAGCAGTTCTTC. Looking up the rest from reference TRBV7-6 and TRBJ2-1 gives the full variable domain: GAGVSQSPRYKVTKRGQDVALRCDPISGHVSLYWYRQALGQGPEFLTYFNYEAQQDKSGLPNDRFSAERPEGSISTLTIQRTEQRDSAMYRCASSLGGLAGGDEQFFGPGTRLTVL.

The CDR3 spells CASSQVPSEYQETQYF. For the CDR3, the DNA is TGCGCCAGCAGCCAAGTCCCTAGCGAGTACCAAGAGACCCAGTACTTC. This chain joins TRBV4-1 and TRBJ2-5; D might be TRBD2 (6 bases). This CDR3 has 16 residues. Germline CDR1 is MGHRA and CDR2 is YSYEKL. The V end was cut by 1 base, the J end by 0 bases, with 12 bases between.

The V call is TRBV18, the J call TRBJ2-5; TRBD1 is a possible D gene (5 bases). The CDR3 covers 14 residues. CDR1 KGHSH and CDR2 LQKENI come from the germline V gene. V lost 5 bases to trimming and J lost 3 bases, with 13 bases between them. The CDR3 nucleotides are TGTGCCAGCTCAGCGGTGGGGCTCAAAGAGACCCAGTACTTC. Its protein is CASSAVGLKETQYF. The full variable domain, in which reference TRBV18 and TRBJ2-5 provide the parts outside the CDR3, is NAGVMQNPRHLVRRRGQEARLRCSPMKGHSHVYWYRQLPEEGLKFMVYLQKENIIDESGMPKERFSAEFPKEGPSILRIQQVVRGDSAAYFCASSAVGLKETQYFGPGTRLLVL.

In regard to this clone: This same CDR3 is encoded by further DNA sequences in the sample. The chain uses TRBV27 and TRBJ1-4, with D maybe TRBD1 (6 bases). Germline V gene sequence: CDR1 MNHEY, CDR2 SMNVEV (reference sequence). V lost 1 base to trimming and J lost 8 bases, with 11 bases between them. This CDR3 comprises 14 residues. CDR3 coding DNA: TGTGCCAGCAGTTTATTGGGGGCGGGGGAAAAACTGTTTTTT. Protein product: CASSLLGAGEKLFF.

V gene TRBV13 combines with J gene TRBJ2-7, with D maybe TRBD2 (5 bases). Germline CDR1 reads PRHDT; CDR2 reads FYEKMQ (reference sequence). V lost 0 bases, J lost 2 bases, and 14 bases lay in between. This CDR3 spans 16 amino acids. CDR3 coding DNA: TGTGCCAGCAGCTTAGGGTGGCCGGGAAAAGCCTACGAGCAGTACTTC. As protein: CASSLGWPGKAYEQYF.

The chain recombines TRBV28 with TRBJ2-1; D is perhaps TRBD1 (5 bases). This CDR3 is built from 11 residues. Germline loops: CDR1 MDHEN, CDR2 SYDVKM. V was cut by 6 bases and J by 8 bases, with 8 bases left in between. The CDR3 reads CASSQGDEQFF. CDR3 DNA sequence: TGTGCCAGCAGCCAGGGCGATGAGCAGTTCTTC.

The J gene is TRBJ2-5, the V gene TRBV29-1; 10 nucleotides agree with TRBD1. V gave up 6 bases and J gave up 2 bases; unmatched junction bases: 3. The CDR3 covers 13 residues. Germline lookup yields CDR1 SQVTM and CDR2 ANQGSEA. The CDR3 sequence: CSVGGQGQETQYF. The CDR3 DNA reads TGCAGCGTCGGGGGACAGGGGCAAGAGACCCAGTACTTC.

The J gene is TRBJ2-1, the V gene TRBV7-2; unclear D gene. CDR1 is SGHTA and CDR2 is FQGNSA in the germline V gene. The CDR3 length is 11 residues. The germline V and J ends were trimmed by 3 bases and 8 bases, with 5 bases remaining between them. The CDR3 DNA is TGTGCCAGCAGCTTGTGGGATGAGCAGTTCTTC. This gives the protein CASSLWDEQFF. Based on the CDR3 plus reference TRBV7-2 and TRBJ2-1, the full variable domain is GAGVSQSPSNKVTEKGKDVELRCDPISGHTALYWYRQSLGQGLEFLIYFQGNSAPDKSGLPSDRFSAERTGGSVSTLTIQRTQQEDSAVYLCASSLWDEQFFGPGTRLTVL.

The CDR3 DNA is TGTGCCAGCAGCCCCCCGACGTCGATAAATGAAAAACTGTTTTTT. This sequence encodes CASSPPTSINEKLFF. The chain combines TRBV7-9 with TRBJ1-4, with no clear D. The CDR3 is 15 residues long. Germline CDR1 is SEHNR and CDR2 is FQNEAQ (reference sequence). Trimming shortened V by 5 bases and J by 5 bases, and 15 bases separated the two germline ends.

This chain links TRBV6-6 with TRBJ2-7; TRBD2 agrees at 11 bases. The germline CDR1 and CDR2 sequences are MNHNY and SVGAGI (reference sequence). V was pared by 4 bases and J by 1 base, with 3 bases of the junction left unmatched. The CDR3 spans 15 residues. The CDR3 protein is CASSLLAGESYEQYF. The CDR3 bases are TGTGCCAGCAGTTTACTAGCGGGAGAATCCTACGAGCAGTACTTC.

The count of this clone is one. This chain connects TRBV7-9 to TRBJ1-2; D uncertain. Germline CDR1 reads SEHNR; CDR2 reads FQNEAQ (reference sequence). V gave up 6 bases and J gave up 6 bases, with 11 bases separating them. The CDR3 spans 12 residues. Here the CDR3 DNA reads TGTGCCAGCAGTGGAGGTATAAATGGCTACACCTTC. As protein: CASSGGINGYTF.